The 13 T cell receptor beta chains below were found in one sample sequenced in a study of blood T cell repertoires in COVID-19. Here immunoSEQ multiplex PCR was the method, and the copy in TCRdb shows in-frame clones only, minus some. The sample records approximately 250,000 clones, approximately 86% being singletons. Sequenced input: peripheral blood. The source of these receptors is an older woman with COVID-19, enrolled during active disease.

The chain employs TRBV7-6 and TRBJ2-1; tentatively, D is TRBD2 (5 bases). V gave up 5 bases and J gave up 9 bases, with 11 bases separating them. This CDR3 is 12 amino acids long. Germline lookup yields CDR1 SGHVS and CDR2 FNYEAQ. This CDR3 reads CASSNHGGEQFF. CDR3 nucleotides: TGTGCCAGCAGCAACCATGGAGGTGAGCAGTTCTTC.

The chain links TRBV2 to TRBJ1-5; D is perhaps TRBD1 (5 bases). The CDR3 length is 17 residues. Germline V gives CDR1 SNHLY, CDR2 FYNNEI. Trimming removed 4 bases at V and 6 bases at J, with 22 bases between. The CDR3 DNA is TGTGCCAGCAGTGCTGGGACTACTACCCGGGGGGGTCAGCCCCAGCATTTT. This sequence encodes CASSAGTTTRGGQPQHF.

The chain links TRBV11-2 to TRBJ2-7; perhaps TRBD2 as D (5 bases). The V gene lost 5 bases and the J gene lost 0 bases, with 17 bases spanning the gap. Germline values: CDR1 SGHAT, CDR2 FQNNGV. CDR3 length equals 16 residues. Written as DNA, the CDR3 is TGTGCCAGCAGCCCAAGGAGGTGGGTCAGCTCCTACGAGCAGTACTTC. Its translation is CASSPRRWVSSYEQYF.

V is TRBV29-1 and J is TRBJ2-1, with 9 bases aligning to TRBD2. The V segment lost 1 base and the J segment 5 bases; nucleotides outside the gene matches: 3. CDR1 and CDR2 (germline): SQVTM, ANQGSEA. The CDR3 totals 14 residues. The CDR3 nucleotides are TGCAGCGTTGAAGGGTTAGCGGGAGACAATGAGCAGTTCTTC. As protein: CSVEGLAGDNEQFF.

The chain has TRBV11-2 and TRBJ1-1, with 8 positions matching TRBD1. From germline, CDR1 is SGHAT and CDR2 FQNNGV. The CDR3 extends over 15 amino acids. After removal of 5 bases from V and 4 bases from J, the junction contained 9 bases not matched to a gene. The CDR3 DNA reads as TGTGCCAGCAGCCCCCAACAGGGGGGGAGCACTGAAGCTTTCTTT. Its translation is CASSPQQGGSTEAFF. The full variable domain, completed using reference TRBV11-2 and TRBJ1-1, is EAGVAQSPRYKIIEKRQSVAFWCNPISGHATLYWYQQILGQGPKLLIQFQNNGVVDDSQLPKDRFSAERLKGVDSTLKIQPAKLEDSAVYLCASSPQQGGSTEAFFGQGTRLTVV.

This clone was observed once. This chain links TRBV5-1 with TRBJ2-5; 8 nucleotides line up with TRBD2. In germline, CDR1 is SGHRS, CDR2 YFSETQ. The CDR3 is made up of 17 amino acids. With 5 bases clipped from V and 5 bases from J, the junction kept 17 bases outside the gene matches. For the CDR3, the DNA is TGCGCCAGCAGTAGTGGTGGGTTAGGACTAGCAACGGAGACCCAGTACTTC. Translation gives CASSSGGLGLATETQYF.

This clone showed up just once. The CDR3 region is CASSITGPANYGYTF. The CDR3 DNA reads TGTGCCAGTAGTATCACAGGGCCGGCAAACTATGGCTACACCTTC. This sequence joins TRBV19 and TRBJ1-2, with a possible D match to TRBD1 (6 bases). Germline values: CDR1 LNHDA, CDR2 SQIVND (reference sequence). V was pared by 3 bases and J by 2 bases, with 13 bases between. The CDR3 spans 15 residues.

V usage is TRBV29-1 and J usage is TRBJ2-5; 9 bases map to TRBD2. Germline loops: CDR1 SQVTM, CDR2 ANQGSEA. With 5 bases clipped from V and 2 bases from J, the junction kept 6 bases outside the gene matches. This CDR3 has 14 residues. The CDR3 DNA is TGCAGCGTTAGTAGCGGGAGACCTCAAGAGACCCAGTACTTC. As protein: CSVSSGRPQETQYF.

The chain links TRBV7-2 to TRBJ2-2; D not certain. The CDR3 is made up of 14 amino acids. Deletions cut 4 bases from V and 1 base from J, with 7 bases between. Germline CDR1 and CDR2: SGHTA and FQGNSA. In DNA form, the CDR3 reads TGTGCCAGCAGCTCAAACTGGAACACCGGGGAGCTGTTTTTT. Its translation: CASSSNWNTGELFF.

The chain's CDR3 is CASTSTSYVEQFF. The CDR3 region has the DNA TGTGCCAGCACATCGACTAGCTATGTTGAGCAGTTCTTC. The rearrangement joins TRBV7-2 to TRBJ2-1, with 7 nucleotides matching TRBD2. Germline V lookup: CDR1 SGHTA, CDR2 FQGNSA. J gave up 9 bases and V 7 bases, and 9 bases lay outside the gene matches. The CDR3 sequence is 13 residues long. Together with reference TRBV7-2 and TRBJ2-1, the CDR3 gives the full variable domain: GAGVSQSPSNKVTEKGKDVELRCDPISGHTALYWYRQSLGQGLEFLIYFQGNSAPDKSGLPSDRFSAERTGGSVSTLTIQRTQQEDSAVYLCASTSTSYVEQFFGPGTRLTVL.

The genes are TRBV6-6 and TRBJ1-6; TRBD1 aligns across 8 bases. Germline-derived CDR1 and CDR2 are MNHNY and SVGAGI (reference sequence). The CDR3 sequence is 16 residues long. The V gene end was trimmed by 4 bases and the J gene end by 7 bases; junction bases not matched to a gene: 9. The CDR3 DNA follows: TGTGCCAGCAGTTCGGCTGACAGGGGTTTGAATTCACCCCTCCACTTT. It specifies CASSSADRGLNSPLHF.

The chain couples TRBV19 to TRBJ1-2; D not resolved. Germline assignment: CDR1 LNHDA and CDR2 SQIVND (reference sequence). CDR3 size: 19 residues. V lost 3 bases, J lost 8 bases, and 31 bases lay in between. CDR3 nucleotides: TGTGCCAGTAGTATCCCCTTTGTGTTCCAGGTGCAACCCGTCGACGGCTACACCTTC. It specifies CASSIPFVFQVQPVDGYTF.

The chain joins TRBV21-1 to TRBJ2-7; the table's D call, TRBD1, was not checked against the DNA. TRBV21-1 corresponds to a pseudogene. The CDR3 is 17 amino acids. CDR3 region: CASSKALLSGNSYEQYF. For the CDR3, the DNA is TGTGCCAGCAGCAAAGCGCTTTTATCAGGAAACTCCTACGAGCAGTACTTC.